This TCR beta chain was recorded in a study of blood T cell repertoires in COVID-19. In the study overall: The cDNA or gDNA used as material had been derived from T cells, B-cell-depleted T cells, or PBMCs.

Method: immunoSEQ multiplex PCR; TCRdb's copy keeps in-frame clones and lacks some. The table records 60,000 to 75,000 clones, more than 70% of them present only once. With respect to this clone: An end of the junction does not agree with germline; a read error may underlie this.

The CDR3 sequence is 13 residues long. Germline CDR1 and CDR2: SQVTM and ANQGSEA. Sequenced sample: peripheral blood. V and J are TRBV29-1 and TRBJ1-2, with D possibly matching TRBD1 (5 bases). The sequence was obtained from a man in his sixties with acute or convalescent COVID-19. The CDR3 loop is CSVEGDSSYGYTF. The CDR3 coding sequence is TGCAGCGTGGAAGGCGACAGCTCCTATGGCTACACCTTC. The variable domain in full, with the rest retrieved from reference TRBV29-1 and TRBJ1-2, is SAVISQKPSRDICQRGTSLTIQCQVDSQVTMMFWYRQQPGQSLTLIATANQGSEATYESGFVIDKFPISRPNLTFSTLTVSNMSPEDSSIYLCSVEGDSSYGYTFGSGTRLTVV.